This T cell receptor beta chain was recorded in a study of regulatory T cells in long-lasting Graves disease. Relying on iRepertoire HTBI primers and Arm-PCR of CDR3 regions, the team built TCR beta libraries. TCRdb analysed the multiplex PCR reads with MiXCR anew, one entry per CDR3 protein. Found here are under 450,000 distinct CDR3 sequences, 23% of them singletons; the top ten hold roughly a quarter. This CDR3 has 14 amino acids. V was cut by 3 bases and J by 4 bases, with 13 bases left in between. Germline V gene lookup returns CDR1 SEHNR and CDR2 FQNEAQ (reference sequence). Documented time point: persistent/refractory GD, antithyroid drugs over 5 years with positive TRAb. From RNA extracted from PBMCs, the TCR library was made.

V and J are TRBV7-9 and TRBJ2-7; D remains ambiguous. Sequenced material: peripheral blood mononuclear cells (PBMCs), taken when the disease was refractory, from a patient treated with antithyroid drugs. This TCR was recovered from a female donor with Graves disease. CDR3 nucleotide sequence: TGTGCCAGCAGCTTTCCTGGGTCTAAGTACGAGCAGTACTTC. This gives the protein CASSFPGSKYEQYF.